These 15 T cell receptor beta chains originate from one sample sequenced in a study of T cells in Graves' hyperthyroidism and ophthalmopathy. There were TCR beta CDR3 regions amplified from RNA transcripts. Initially, a first-round RT-PCR of the TCR CDR3 employed the HTBI primer set. TCRdb re-called the multiplex PCR reads with MiXCR, one entry per CDR3 protein. Altogether 540,000 or so distinct CDR3 sequences are present, around 45% being singletons, with the ten largest covering around 20%. Sequences were obtained from peripheral blood or thyroid tissue (not recorded which). The source is an adult woman with Graves' disease, either hyperthyroidism or ophthalmopathy (not recorded which).

This rearrangement joins TRBV2 to TRBJ2-5; perhaps TRBD2 as D (6 bases). The V gene's germline CDR1 is SNHLY and CDR2 FYNNEI. This CDR3 has 14 amino acids. Deletions cut 9 bases from V and 1 base from J, with 15 bases between. DNA of the CDR3: TGTGCCAGTTACTCGATAGCGGTCCAAGAGACCCAGTACTTC. Amino acid sequence: CASYSIAVQETQYF.

Points on this clonotype: A read error may explain this, as a much larger clone is one base away. The rearrangement joins TRBV6-5 to TRBJ1-4, with D maybe TRBD1 (5 bases). CDR3 length: 15 amino acids. Looked up from germline, CDR1 is MNHEY and CDR2 is SVGAGI. The CDR3 sequence is CAISYKGRWNEKLFF. CDR3 bases: TGTGCCATCAGTTACAAGGGACGCTGGAATGAAAAACTGTTTTTT.

This clonotype was seen a few times. The chain has TRBV2 and TRBJ2-5, with 8 nucleotides matching TRBD2. The ends lost 7 bases at V and 5 bases at J; junction bases unmatched: 15. The CDR3 sequence is 16 residues long. Germline assignment: CDR1 SNHLY and CDR2 FYNNEI. CDR3 sequence reads: CASNPLPGTGGETQYF. The CDR3 coding sequence is TGTGCCAGCAATCCCCTGCCCGGGACGGGAGGGGAGACCCAGTACTTC.

Only a few counts were recorded for this clonotype. This sequence joins TRBV24-1 and TRBJ1-2; D is perhaps TRBD1 (5 bases). The V end was cut by 3 bases, the J end by 7 bases, with 14 bases between. CDR3 length: 14 residues. Germline values: CDR1 KGHDR, CDR2 SFDVKD. The CDR3 sequence: CATSDGRDRIGYTF. In nucleotides, the CDR3 is TGTGCCACCAGTGATGGCCGGGACCGAATTGGCTACACCTTC.

In the case of this clonotype: Compared with germline, one end of the junction differs, possibly owing to a read error. The chain has TRBV19 and TRBJ2-6, with D unresolved. CDR1 LNHDA and CDR2 SQIVND come from the germline V gene (reference sequence). The CDR3 runs to 11 residues. CDR3: CASSLRPREAF. The CDR3 bases are TGTGCCAGTAGTCTAAGGCCACGAGAAGCTTTC.

The chain uses TRBV11-1 and TRBJ1-5; TRBD1 matches 9 bases. The CDR3 totals 19 residues. CDR1 SGHAT and CDR2 FQDESV come from the germline V gene (reference sequence). V trimming: 4 bases; J trimming: 3 bases; junction bases outside the gene matches: 16. In nucleotides, the CDR3 is TGTGCCAGCAGCTCCGGAGGGGCTAGCGGGACAGGGAACAATCAGCCCCAGCATTTT. This gives the protein CASSSGGASGTGNNQPQHF.

The rearrangement joins TRBV19 to TRBJ1-5; a weak D match, TRBD1 (6 bases). Trimming stripped 7 bases from V and 6 bases from J, with 10 bases between. The CDR3 has 12 amino acids. CDR1 LNHDA and CDR2 SQIVND come from the germline V gene (reference sequence). The CDR3 DNA reads TGTGCCAGTAAGGCGGGGGCTCAGCCCCAGCATTTT. Its translation: CASKAGAQPQHF.

This clonotype showed up just a few times. This rearrangement joins TRBV25-1 to TRBJ1-6; a weak D match, TRBD1 (6 bases). In germline, CDR1 is MGHDK, CDR2 SYGVNS. This CDR3 is built from 14 residues. Trimming stripped 0 bases from V and 9 bases from J, with 9 bases between. Here the CDR3 reads CASSEYVQGSPLHF. The DNA for the CDR3 is TGTGCCAGCAGTGAATACGTACAGGGTTCACCCCTCCACTTT.

V and J are TRBV29-1 and TRBJ1-2; D is possibly TRBD1 (6 bases). This CDR3 region has 11 residues. Germline-derived CDR1 and CDR2 are SQVTM and ANQGSEA. V lost 8 bases and J lost 9, with 16 bases in between. CDR3 amino acids: CSPEWQGSYTF. Here the CDR3 DNA reads TGCAGCCCTGAATGGCAGGGGAGCTACACCTTC.

This clonotype was picked up many times. The rearrangement links TRBV12-3 or TRBV12-4 to TRBJ1-5, with a weak D call TRBD1 (5 bases). V lost 7 bases and J 2 bases, leaving 9 bases between the germline ends. The CDR3 covers 13 residues. CDR3 nucleotides: TGTGCCAGCAACCTGGGGGGCAATCAGCCCCAGCATTTT. Translation gives CASNLGGNQPQHF.

The V gene is TRBV29-1, the J gene TRBJ1-2, with D possibly matching TRBD1 (5 bases). The CDR3 runs 13 residues. Trimming removed 4 bases from V and 3 bases from J, with 12 bases in between. Germline CDR1 and CDR2: SQVTM and ANQGSEA. The chain's CDR3 is CSVGQNRDYGYTF. In nucleotides, the CDR3 is TGCAGCGTTGGACAGAACCGGGACTATGGCTACACCTTC.

CDR3 amino acids: CAWGQTNTEAFF. CDR3 DNA sequence: TGTGCCTGGGGCCAAACAAACACTGAAGCTTTCTTT. The chain recombines TRBV7-9 with TRBJ1-1; the D gene is possibly TRBD1 (5 bases). V was shortened by 11 bases and J by 2 bases, with 12 bases between the two germline ends. Germline V gene lookup returns CDR1 SEHNR and CDR2 FQNEAQ (reference sequence). This CDR3 contains 12 residues.

The genes are TRBV11-2 and TRBJ2-7; D is perhaps TRBD1 (6 bases). Germline lookup yields CDR1 SGHAT and CDR2 FQNNGV. Trimming took 1 base from V and 2 from J, leaving 12 bases between them. The CDR3 is made up of 15 amino acids. The CDR3 sequence: CASSLAWGPTYEQYF. The CDR3 DNA reads TGTGCCAGCAGCTTAGCGTGGGGGCCAACCTACGAGCAGTACTTC.

The chain joins TRBV27 to TRBJ1-6; a possible D gene is TRBD1 (6 bases). The CDR3 has 16 residues. The V end was cut by 3 bases, the J end by 2 bases, with 11 bases between. The germline CDR1 and CDR2 sequences are MNHEY and SMNVEV (reference sequence). In DNA form, the CDR3 reads TGTGCCAGCAGTTTTGAGGGGGACCCCTATAATTCACCCCTCCACTTT. It translates to CASSFEGDPYNSPLHF.

This clonotype has a count of ten or more. The chain has TRBV19 and TRBJ2-5; D uncertain. Trimming left V 6 bases short and J 0 bases short, with 8 bases between. CDR3 length equals 13 residues. The germline gives CDR1 LNHDA, CDR2 SQIVND (reference sequence). The CDR3 nucleotides are TGTGCCAGTAGGTGGACCCACCAAGAGACCCAGTACTTC. It translates to CASRWTHQETQYF.